This entry describes one T cell receptor (beta chain). The repertoire was sequenced with immunoSEQ multiplex PCR; TCRdb's copy has only in-frame clones and lacks some. The data show tens of thousands of clones, approximately 94% seen once. The sample belongs to a study of technical replicates of blood from a handful of donors. V shed 5 bases, J shed 3 bases, and the junction held 6 bases outside the gene matches. The CDR3 extends over 15 amino acids. Germline V gene sequence: CDR1 SGDLS, CDR2 YYNGEE. The source material was T cells isolated from PBMCs. The sequence derives from a human donor in good health. The V call is TRBV9, the J call TRBJ2-2; 8 bases map to TRBD2. CDR3 residues: CASRAPGGYTGELFF. The CDR3 nucleotides are TGTGCCAGCAGGGCCCCGGGAGGGTACACCGGGGAGCTGTTTTTT.